This TCR beta chain emerged from a study of blood T cell repertoires in COVID-19. Study as a whole: The United States, Italy and Spain were the sources of the acute and convalescent COVID-19 samples. PBMCs, B-cell-depleted T cells, or T cells provided the cDNA or gDNA that made up the material.

CDR1 is SGHVS, CDR2 FQNEAQ, per germline. The CDR3 contains 17 residues. V was clipped by 1 base and J by 5 bases; unmatched bases: 12. How the authors handled the data: Estimated nucleated cell counts came from reference gene primer amplification. Repertoires were generated with immunoSEQ multiplex PCR, while TCRdb's copy carries only in-frame clones and drops some. V and J calls and clone size follow that table, whereas D and trimming were derived from the DNA. The data hold around 65,000 clones, with about 81% observed a single time. The receptor was isolated from a human donor in a cohort sampled during active COVID-19. Material: peripheral blood. The V call is TRBV7-8, the J call TRBJ1-2, with 8 nucleotides matching TRBD1. The CDR3 region is CASSLGRTGGQGYGYTF. The CDR3 region has the DNA TGTGCCAGCAGCTTAGGGAGAACAGGGGGGCAAGGGTATGGCTACACCTTC.